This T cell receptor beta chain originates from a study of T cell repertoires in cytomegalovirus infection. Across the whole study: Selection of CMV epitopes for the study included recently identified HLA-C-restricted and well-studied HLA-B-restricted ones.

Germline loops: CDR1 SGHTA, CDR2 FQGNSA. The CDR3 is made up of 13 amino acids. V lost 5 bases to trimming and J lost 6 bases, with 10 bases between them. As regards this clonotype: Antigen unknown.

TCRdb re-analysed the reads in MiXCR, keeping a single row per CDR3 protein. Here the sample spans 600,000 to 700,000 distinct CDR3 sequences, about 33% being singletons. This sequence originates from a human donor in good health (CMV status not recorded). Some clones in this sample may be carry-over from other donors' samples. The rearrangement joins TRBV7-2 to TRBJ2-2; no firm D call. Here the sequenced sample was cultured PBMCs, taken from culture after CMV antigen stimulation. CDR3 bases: TGTGCCAGCAGCCCGCAGCCGGCCGGGGAGCTGTTTTTT. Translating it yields CASSPQPAGELFF.